These 19 T cell receptor beta chains were all obtained from the same sample, sequenced in a study of blood T cell repertoires in COVID-19. TCRdb's table, derived via immunoSEQ multiplex PCR, lists solely in-frame clones and lacks some. The sample lists roughly 250,000 clones; more than 65% were seen once. The sample taken for sequencing was peripheral blood. These TCRs come from a person aged 65 to 85 with COVID-19, enrolled during active disease.

This clone was found a few times. The V and J genes are TRBV13 and TRBJ1-2, with D possibly being TRBD1 (5 bases). Trimming shortened V by 0 bases and J by 8 bases, and 16 bases separated the two germline ends. The CDR3 is made up of 15 amino acids. Germline lookup yields CDR1 PRHDT and CDR2 FYEKMQ (reference sequence). CDR3 loop: CASSLGYPGGDGYTF. CDR3 in DNA: TGTGCCAGCAGCTTAGGCTATCCGGGCGGGGACGGCTACACCTTC.

This chain joins TRBV7-2 and TRBJ1-2; 8 nucleotides line up with TRBD1. This CDR3 contains 13 residues. J was trimmed by 8 bases and V by 5 bases; bases with no gene match: 7. The germline CDR1 and CDR2 sequences are SGHTA and FQGNSA. CDR3 region: CASSLRTGQGYTF. CDR3 coding DNA: TGTGCCAGCAGCCTCCGGACAGGGCAGGGCTACACCTTC.

Only a few counts were recorded for this clone. V usage is TRBV28 and J usage is TRBJ1-5; TRBD1 matches at 8 bases. Trimming at V came to 6 bases and at J to 5 bases, leaving 9 bases not matched to a gene. Germline V lookup: CDR1 MDHEN, CDR2 SYDVKM. The CDR3 runs to 15 residues. Here the CDR3 reads CASSSGQGNDQPQHF. CDR3 sequence (DNA): TGTGCCAGCAGCTCCGGACAGGGCAATGATCAGCCCCAGCATTTT.

The chain is built from TRBV19 and TRBJ1-4; D uncertain. V was clipped by 4 bases and J by 0 bases, with 12 bases between them. CDR3 length: 16 residues. Germline CDR1 and CDR2: LNHDA and SQIVND (reference sequence). CDR3 protein: CASSTRQLTTNEKLFF. The DNA for the CDR3 is TGTGCCAGTAGTACCCGACAACTCACAACTAATGAAAAACTGTTTTTT.

J is TRBJ2-7 and V is TRBV6-1; 7 positions match TRBD2. This CDR3 has 16 residues. V shed 1 base and J 3 bases; nucleotides not matched to a gene: 9. Germline V gene lookup returns CDR1 MNHNS and CDR2 SASEGT. CDR3 nucleotide sequence: TGTGCCAGCAGTGAAGGTTCGGGGGGAACCTTCTACGAGCAGTACTTC. Protein sequence: CASSEGSGGTFYEQYF.

The rearrangement uses TRBV28 and TRBJ2-7, with TRBD2 matching 7 bases. V shed 3 bases, J shed 1 base, and the junction held 6 bases outside the gene matches. Germline V gives CDR1 MDHEN, CDR2 SYDVKM. There are 15 residues in the CDR3. The chain's CDR3 is CASSFEGGPSYEQYF. The DNA of the CDR3 is TGTGCCAGCAGTTTCGAGGGAGGGCCGTCCTACGAGCAGTACTTC.

The rearrangement joins TRBV5-1 to TRBJ1-2; D remains ambiguous. The CDR3 runs 14 residues. CDR1 and CDR2 (germline): SGHRS, YFSETQ. Trimming removed 2 bases at V and 0 bases at J, with 8 bases between. CDR3 sequence (DNA): TGCGCCAGCAGCTTCGAGGGAGCTAACTATGGCTACACCTTC. It specifies CASSFEGANYGYTF.

This clone showed up just once. The gene calls are TRBV30 and TRBJ1-1; 8 bases are a match to TRBD1. Germline CDR1 is GTSNPN and CDR2 is SVGIG (reference sequence). CDR3 length: 15 amino acids. Losses at the gene ends were 3 bases for V and 3 bases for J; bases not matched to a gene: 9. The CDR3 DNA reads TGTGCCTGGAGCCGCGGACAGGGAGTTTACACTGAAGCTTTCTTT. Translation: CAWSRGQGVYTEAFF.

This chain links TRBV28 with TRBJ1-2; D perhaps matches TRBD1 (5 bases). The V gene's germline CDR1 is MDHEN and CDR2 SYDVKM. The CDR3 runs 17 residues. The V gene lost 4 bases and the J gene lost 0 bases, with 18 bases spanning the gap. The CDR3 spells CASSSLPSWTSNYGYTF. CDR3 in DNA: TGTGCCAGCAGTTCGCTACCCTCCTGGACATCTAACTATGGCTACACCTTC.

The chain is built from TRBV15 and TRBJ2-1; perhaps TRBD1 as D (5 bases). CDR3 length: 16 amino acids. The germline V and J ends were trimmed by 1 base and 4 bases, with 14 bases remaining between them. The V gene's germline CDR1 is LNHNV and CDR2 YYDKDF (reference sequence). The CDR3 is CATSRVETVRYNEQFF. CDR3 nucleotide sequence: TGTGCCACCAGCAGAGTGGAGACAGTTAGATACAATGAGCAGTTCTTC.

This sequence joins TRBV19 and TRBJ1-2; D remains unclear. This CDR3 has 15 amino acids. Trimming left V 1 base short and J 8 bases short, with 17 bases between. CDR1 and CDR2 from the germline V gene are LNHDA and SQIVND (reference sequence). The CDR3 DNA is TGTGCCAGTAGTATAGGCGGAAGTTTAGCGGGAGGCTACACCTTC. This encodes CASSIGGSLAGGYTF.

The genes are TRBV19 and TRBJ1-6; TRBD1 matches 7 bases. This CDR3 is built from 15 residues. V shed 4 bases and J 7 bases; nucleotides not matched to a gene: 7. Germline values: CDR1 LNHDA, CDR2 SQIVND (reference sequence). CDR3 bases: TGTGCCAGTAGTAATGACAGGGCGTCGAATTCACCCCTCCACTTT. As protein: CASSNDRASNSPLHF.

The chain joins TRBV5-1 to TRBJ2-5; D is perhaps TRBD1 (6 bases). Trimming shortened V by 0 bases and J by 1 base, and 16 bases separated the two germline ends. Germline assignment: CDR1 SGHRS and CDR2 YFSETQ. There are 17 residues in the CDR3. The CDR3 region is CASSLAWGRGTQETQYF. CDR3 bases: TGCGCCAGCAGCTTGGCTTGGGGCAGGGGTACCCAAGAGACCCAGTACTTC.

V is TRBV6-5 and J is TRBJ1-1, with D tentatively TRBD1 (6 bases). The V gene's germline CDR1 is MNHEY and CDR2 SVGAGI. The CDR3 is 14 residues long. V was cut by 5 bases and J by 2 bases, with 12 bases left in between. CDR3: CASSRGTGNTEAFF. CDR3 bases: TGTGCCAGCAGTAGGGGGACGGGAAACACTGAAGCTTTCTTT.

The J gene is TRBJ2-7, the V gene TRBV3-1 (or the pseudogene TRBV3-2), with a possible D match to TRBD2 (5 bases). Trimming pared 5 bases from V and 3 bases from J, leaving 11 bases between. Germline-derived CDR1 and CDR2 are LGHDT and YNNKEL (reference sequence). The CDR3 is made up of 13 amino acids. Here the CDR3 DNA reads TGTGCCAGCAGCGAACGGGATCTCTACGAGCAGTACTTC. Amino acids: CASSERDLYEQYF.

The chain has TRBV7-2 and TRBJ2-2; D remains unclear. The CDR3 loop spans 14 amino acids. V lost 3 bases, J lost 3 bases, and 8 bases lay in between. The V gene's germline CDR1 is SGHTA and CDR2 FQGNSA. The CDR3 region is CASSFSLDTGELFF. CDR3 in DNA: TGTGCCAGCAGCTTCTCCCTCGACACCGGGGAGCTGTTTTTT.

The chain joins TRBV11-2 to TRBJ2-1; perhaps TRBD2 as D (7 bases). V shed 4 bases and J shed 9 bases, with 19 bases lying between them. This CDR3 has 15 amino acids. The germline CDR1 and CDR2 sequences are SGHAT and FQNNGV. The CDR3, as DNA: TGTGCCAGCAGCTACGAGGGGGGGGGCCGGAGTGAGCAGTTCTTC. It yields the protein CASSYEGGGRSEQFF.

The chain joins TRBV30 to TRBJ2-7, with D possibly TRBD1 on 6 matching bases. CDR3 length equals 14 residues. V lost 5 bases and J 2 bases, leaving 16 bases between the germline ends. The V gene's germline CDR1 is GTSNPN and CDR2 SVGIG (reference sequence). The CDR3 here is CAWGTRGTPYEQYF. The DNA for the CDR3 is TGTGCCTGGGGTACCAGGGGCACTCCCTACGAGCAGTACTTC.

This chain uses TRBV6-2 or TRBV6-3 with TRBJ2-3, with 8 bases that match TRBD2. The CDR3 covers 16 residues. The germline V gene has CDR1 MNHEY and CDR2 SVGEGT. Losses at the gene ends were 5 bases for V and 1 base for J; bases not matched to a gene: 8. The CDR3 here is CASSPGREDGTDTQYF. CDR3 coding DNA: TGTGCCAGCAGTCCGGGGCGGGAGGACGGCACAGATACGCAGTATTTT.